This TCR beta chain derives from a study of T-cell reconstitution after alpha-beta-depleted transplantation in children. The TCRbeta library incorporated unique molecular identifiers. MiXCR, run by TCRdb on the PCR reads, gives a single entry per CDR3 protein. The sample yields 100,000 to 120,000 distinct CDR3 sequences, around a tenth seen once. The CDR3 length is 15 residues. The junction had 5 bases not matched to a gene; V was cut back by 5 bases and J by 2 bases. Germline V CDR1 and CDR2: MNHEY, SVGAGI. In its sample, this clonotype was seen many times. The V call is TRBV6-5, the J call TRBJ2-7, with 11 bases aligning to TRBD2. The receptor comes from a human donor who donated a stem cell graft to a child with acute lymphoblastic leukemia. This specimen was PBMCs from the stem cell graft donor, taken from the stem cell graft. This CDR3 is CASSIPGLAAYEQYF. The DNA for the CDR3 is TGTGCCAGCAGTATTCCGGGACTAGCGGCCTACGAGCAGTACTTC.